The rows below give T cell receptor beta chains drawn from one sample of a study of T cell repertoires in cytomegalovirus infection. TCRdb analysed the reads with MiXCR anew, one entry per CDR3 protein. The data show approximately 500,000 distinct CDR3 sequences, 16% seen once. The sample comprised CD8+ T cells from PBMCs. The receptors here all came from a human donor in good health (CMV status not recorded). Some clones in this sample may be carry-over from other donors' samples. CDR3s include the opening cysteine and the closing phenylalanine or tryptophan. The order of the fields is D gene, V gene, J gene, clone size, CDR3 DNA, CDR3 protein. D genes are given only for firm matches. The size field is filled for only some rows; it gives once, few, many or a size class.

D: .
V: TRBV27
J: TRBJ2-1
size: .
DNA: TGTGCCAGCACTGCTAGGGGTAGACTGACAAATGAGCAGTTCTTC
CDR3: CASTARGRLTNEQFF

D: TRBD1
V: TRBV28
J: TRBJ1-5
size: .
DNA: TGTGCCAGCAGTCCCCGGGGCAGGGGGCGGTTTCAGCCCCAGCATTTT
CDR3: CASSPRGRGRFQPQHF

D: .
V: TRBV6-5
J: TRBJ2-2
size: few
DNA: TGTGCCAGCAGCCCCAGCGCCGTGGAGCTGTTTTTT
CDR3: CASSPSAVELFF

D: .
V: TRBV7-9
J: TRBJ1-3
size: few
DNA: TGTGCCAGCAGGTTTCTGCAGGACAGCTCTGGAAACACCATATATTTT
CDR3: CASRFLQDSSGNTIYF

D: TRBD2
V: TRBV10-3
J: TRBJ2-1
size: few
DNA: TGTGCCATCAGTGGAGCTAGCGGGGGGCTACGTAGCTCCTACAATGAGCAGTTCTTC
CDR3: CAISGASGGLRSSYNEQFF

D: .
V: TRBV6-1
J: TRBJ1-2
size: few
DNA: TGTGCCAGCAGTGAAGGGGGGAGACAGGAGATCTATGGCTACACCTTC
CDR3: CASSEGGRQEIYGYTF

D: TRBD1
V: TRBV12-5
J: TRBJ2-6
size: few
DNA: TGTGCTAGTGGTTTGGTACTGGGGACAGGCTCTGGGGCCAACGTCCTGACTTTC
CDR3: CASGLVLGTGSGANVLTF

D: TRBD2
V: TRBV29-1
J: TRBJ2-5
size: few
DNA: TGCAGCGTTGAGACTTTAGCGGGGACCTTCCAAGAGACCCAGTACTTC
CDR3: CSVETLAGTFQETQYF

D: .
V: TRBV9
J: TRBJ1-1
size: few
DNA: TGTGCCAGCGGGGGGAGGGACACTGAAGCTTTCTTT
CDR3: CASGGRDTEAFF

D: .
V: TRBV27
J: TRBJ1-1
size: many
DNA: TGTGCCAGCAGCCCGACAGGTTGGGATGAAGCTTTCTTT
CDR3: CASSPTGWDEAFF

D: .
V: TRBV15
J: TRBJ1-5
size: many
DNA: TGTGCCACCAGCGGACGCGGGACCCCCAATCAGCCCCAGCATTTT
CDR3: CATSGRGTPNQPQHF

D: .
V: TRBV4-2
J: TRBJ2-3
size: .
DNA: TGTGCCAGCAGCCAAGAGGAGCAGCGAAGCACAGATACGCAGTATTTT
CDR3: CASSQEEQRSTDTQYF

D: TRBD2
V: TRBV12-3/TRBV12-4
J: TRBJ2-7
size: many
DNA: TGTGCCAGCAGTTCCCCTAGCGGCTACGAGCAGTACTTC
CDR3: CASSSPSGYEQYF

D: .
V: TRBV28
J: TRBJ1-4
size: .
DNA: TGTGCCAGCATCCCCCGCGCGGGGCTAGTTGAAAAACTGTTTTTT
CDR3: CASIPRAGLVEKLFF

D: TRBD1
V: TRBV27
J: TRBJ1-3
size: many
DNA: TGTGCCAGCAGTTTAGGGACAGGGCCGAGGGACACCATATATTTT
CDR3: CASSLGTGPRDTIYF

D: .
V: TRBV5-1
J: TRBJ2-2
size: .
DNA: TGCGCCAGCAGCCCCCGACGGGAAGCGAACACCGAGGAGCTGTTTTTT
CDR3: CASSPRREANTEELFF

D: TRBD1
V: TRBV2
J: TRBJ2-1
size: many
DNA: TGTGCCAGGAGTCAGACAGGGATTAGAAATGAGCAGTTCTTC
CDR3: CARSQTGIRNEQFF

D: .
V: TRBV7-8
J: TRBJ2-5
size: many
DNA: TGTGCCAGCAGCTTAGTTGGGGCAGAAGGACTCCAAGAGACCCAGTACTTC
CDR3: CASSLVGAEGLQETQYF

D: TRBD2
V: TRBV5-4
J: TRBJ2-1
size: .
DNA: TGTGCCAGCAGCTTGTCGAGGGAGGGCCCCTACAATGAGCAGTTCTTC
CDR3: CASSLSREGPYNEQFF

D: .
V: TRBV12-3/TRBV12-4
J: TRBJ1-1
size: many
DNA: TGTGCCAGCAGTAGGTCGGGGTCTAACGCTGAAGCTTTCTTT
CDR3: CASSRSGSNAEAFF

D: .
V: TRBV20-1
J: TRBJ1-5
size: .
DNA: TGCAGTGCTATCCGTGGCCGGGAGTATCAGCCCCAGCATTTT
CDR3: CSAIRGREYQPQHF

D: TRBD1
V: TRBV28
J: TRBJ2-7
size: .
DNA: TGTGCCAGCAGCCTCCAAGACAGGGACGAGCAGTACTTC
CDR3: CASSLQDRDEQYF

D: TRBD1
V: TRBV28
J: TRBJ1-3
size: few
DNA: TGTGCCAGCAGTTCCGGGACAGGCTCTGGAAACACCATATATTTT
CDR3: CASSSGTGSGNTIYF

D: .
V: TRBV12-3/TRBV12-4
J: TRBJ2-5
size: .
DNA: TGTGCCAGCAGCATGGACATACAAGAGACCCAGTACTTC
CDR3: CASSMDIQETQYF

D: TRBD2
V: TRBV6-5
J: TRBJ2-3
size: .
DNA: TGTGCCAGCAGCCCGGGACCGCTTCTAGCGGGGGGCACAGATACGCAGTATTTT
CDR3: CASSPGPLLAGGTDTQYF

D: .
V: TRBV4-2
J: TRBJ2-3
size: few
DNA: TGTGCCAGCAGCCAAGAGGGTGCGTGGGATACGCAGTATTTT
CDR3: CASSQEGAWDTQYF

D: TRBD1
V: TRBV7-2
J: TRBJ2-7
size: many
DNA: TGTGCCAGCAGCTTACTGGGACAGGGGGCCTCCTACGAGCAGTACTTC
CDR3: CASSLLGQGASYEQYF

D: TRBD1
V: TRBV19
J: TRBJ2-1
size: many
DNA: TGTGCCAGTCAATCGAGGACAGGGGGCAATGAGCAGTTCTTC
CDR3: CASQSRTGGNEQFF

D: .
V: TRBV12-3/TRBV12-4
J: TRBJ1-4
size: many
DNA: TGTGCCAGCAGTTCCGACCGTAAAAAGGGAAATAATGAAAAACTGTTTTTT
CDR3: CASSSDRKKGNNEKLFF